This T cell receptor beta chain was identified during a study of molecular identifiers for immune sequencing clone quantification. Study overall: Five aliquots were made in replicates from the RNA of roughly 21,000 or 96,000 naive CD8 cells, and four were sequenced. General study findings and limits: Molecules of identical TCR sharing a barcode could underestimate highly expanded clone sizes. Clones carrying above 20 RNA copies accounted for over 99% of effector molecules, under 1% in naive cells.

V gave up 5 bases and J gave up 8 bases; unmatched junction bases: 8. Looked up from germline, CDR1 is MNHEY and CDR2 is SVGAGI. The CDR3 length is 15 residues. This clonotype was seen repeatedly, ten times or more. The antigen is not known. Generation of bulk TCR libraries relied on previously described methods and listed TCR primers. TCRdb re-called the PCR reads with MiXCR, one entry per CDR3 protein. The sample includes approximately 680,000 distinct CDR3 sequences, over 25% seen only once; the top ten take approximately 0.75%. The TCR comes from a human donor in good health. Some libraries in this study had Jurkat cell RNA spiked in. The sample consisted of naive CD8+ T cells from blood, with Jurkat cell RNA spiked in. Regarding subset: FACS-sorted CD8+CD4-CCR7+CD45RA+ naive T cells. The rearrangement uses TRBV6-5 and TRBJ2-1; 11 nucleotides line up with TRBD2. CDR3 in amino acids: CASSLTSGSSHEQFF. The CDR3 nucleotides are TGTGCCAGCAGTCTTACTAGCGGGAGTAGCCATGAGCAGTTCTTC.